The clone carrying this T cell receptor (beta chain) is a singleton in its sample. The germline V gene has CDR1 SGHRS and CDR2 YFSETQ. The CDR3 sequence is 16 residues long. With 4 bases clipped from V and 0 bases from J, the junction kept 4 bases outside the gene matches. Produced via immunoSEQ multiplex PCR; TCRdb's table is partial and in-frame only. Among roughly 38,000 clones, approximately 88% were seen once, and the ten largest hold about 1.1%. These data belong to a study of PD-1 blockade in mismatch repair-deficient tumors. Mismatch repair deficiency was confirmed in all patients, by PCR or immunohistochemistry.

The sequence was collected from an adult with mismatch repair-deficient cancer. The J gene is TRBJ2-1, the V gene TRBV5-1; TRBD2 agrees at 10 bases. Sequencing was performed on PBMCs, taken roughly 39 weeks after starting pembrolizumab. The CDR3 nucleotides are TGCGCCAGCAGCGGGACTAGCGCCAGCTCCTACAATGAGCAGTTCTTC. Translated, it gives CASSGTSASSYNEQFF.